This T cell receptor (beta chain) is drawn from a study of graft-versus-host responses after intestinal transplantation. Clones were read by immunoSEQ multiplex PCR, and TCRdb kept only the in-frame ones, dropping some. The table records about 110,000 clones, about 92% of them present only once. Deletions cut 2 bases from V and 1 base from J, with 3 bases between. The germline V gene encodes CDR1 MNHEY and CDR2 SMNVEV (reference sequence). This CDR3 comprises 13 residues. This clone was counted only a few times. The antigen is undetermined. Different DNA sequences within this sample yield the same CDR3.

The rearrangement joins TRBV27 to TRBJ1-5; D gene ambiguous. The receptor was isolated from a human donor who was the organ donor for an intestinal transplant. Here the sequenced sample was unstimulated CD8+ T cells sorted from spleen or lymph node cells, taken before transplant. As DNA, the CDR3 is TGTGCCAGCAGTTTAGGGAGCAATCAGCCCCAGCATTTT. The encoded protein is CASSLGSNQPQHF.